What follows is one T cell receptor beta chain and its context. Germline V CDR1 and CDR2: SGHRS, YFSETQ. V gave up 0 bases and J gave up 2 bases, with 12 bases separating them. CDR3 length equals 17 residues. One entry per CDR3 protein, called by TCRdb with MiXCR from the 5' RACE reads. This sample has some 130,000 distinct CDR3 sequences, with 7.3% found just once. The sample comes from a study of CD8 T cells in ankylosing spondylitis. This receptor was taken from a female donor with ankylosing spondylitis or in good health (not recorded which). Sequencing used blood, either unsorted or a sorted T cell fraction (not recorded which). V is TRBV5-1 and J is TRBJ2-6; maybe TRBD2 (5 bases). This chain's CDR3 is CASSLGGSRPGANVLTF. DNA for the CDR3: TGCGCCAGCAGCTTGGGAGGGAGCCGGCCTGGGGCCAACGTCCTGACTTTC.